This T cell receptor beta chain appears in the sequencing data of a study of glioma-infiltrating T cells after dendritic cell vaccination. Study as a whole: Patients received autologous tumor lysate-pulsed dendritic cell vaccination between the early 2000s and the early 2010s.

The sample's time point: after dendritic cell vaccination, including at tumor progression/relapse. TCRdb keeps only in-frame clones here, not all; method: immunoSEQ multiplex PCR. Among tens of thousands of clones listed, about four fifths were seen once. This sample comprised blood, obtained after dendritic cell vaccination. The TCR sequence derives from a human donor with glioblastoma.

The CDR3 loop is CASSQGDKEAFF. For the CDR3, the DNA is TGCGCCAGCAGCCAAGGGGACAAGGAAGCTTTCTTT. The chain uses TRBV4-1 and TRBJ1-1; TRBD1 is a possible D gene (6 bases). With 1 base removed from V and 8 bases from J, the gap between germline ends came to 8 bases. The CDR3 covers 12 residues. Germline assignment: CDR1 MGHRA and CDR2 YSYEKL.